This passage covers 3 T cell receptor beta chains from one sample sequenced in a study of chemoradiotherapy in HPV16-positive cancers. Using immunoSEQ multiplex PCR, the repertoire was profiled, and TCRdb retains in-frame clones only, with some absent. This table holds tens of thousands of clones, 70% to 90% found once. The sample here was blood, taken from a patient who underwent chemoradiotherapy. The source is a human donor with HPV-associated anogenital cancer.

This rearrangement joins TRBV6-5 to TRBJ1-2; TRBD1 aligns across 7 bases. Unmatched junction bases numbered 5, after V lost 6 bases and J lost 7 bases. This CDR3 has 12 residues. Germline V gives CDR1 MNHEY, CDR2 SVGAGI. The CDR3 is CASRRQGIGYTF. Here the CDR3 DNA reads TGTGCCAGCAGAAGACAGGGAATTGGCTACACCTTC.

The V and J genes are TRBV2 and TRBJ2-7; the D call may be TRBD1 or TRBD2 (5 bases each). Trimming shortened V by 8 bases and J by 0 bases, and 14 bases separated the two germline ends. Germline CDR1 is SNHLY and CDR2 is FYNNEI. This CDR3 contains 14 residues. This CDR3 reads CASVRGESSYEQYF. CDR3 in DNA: TGTGCCAGCGTAAGAGGGGAGAGCTCCTACGAGCAGTACTTC.

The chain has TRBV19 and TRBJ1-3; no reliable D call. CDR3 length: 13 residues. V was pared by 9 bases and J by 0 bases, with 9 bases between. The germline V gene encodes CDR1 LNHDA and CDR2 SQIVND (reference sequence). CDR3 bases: TGTGCCAGCAGACCAGCCTCTGGAAACACCATATATTTT. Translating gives CASRPASGNTIYF.